This passage covers 21 T cell receptor beta chains from one sample sequenced in a study of blood T cell repertoires in COVID-19. Libraries were prepared by immunoSEQ multiplex PCR; TCRdb keeps only in-frame clonotypes and omits some of them. Of fewer than 200,000 clones listed, around 80% are singletons. Sequencing was performed on peripheral blood. These receptors were obtained from a woman aged 60-75 years with COVID-19, enrolled during active disease.

This sequence joins TRBV24-1 and TRBJ1-3; D is perhaps TRBD1 (5 bases). Between the trimmed V and J ends, which lost 2 bases and 3 bases, there was a span of 13 bases. The CDR3 spans 16 residues. Germline CDR1 is KGHDR and CDR2 is SFDVKD. The CDR3 bases are TGTGCCACCAGTGATTATCCCAGGGTTGGTGGAAACACCATATATTTT. It encodes CATSDYPRVGGNTIYF.

The V and J genes are TRBV19 and TRBJ1-5; possibly TRBD1 for D (5 bases). This CDR3 region has 17 residues. The germline CDR1 and CDR2 sequences are LNHDA and SQIVND (reference sequence). The V end lost 6 bases, the J end lost 1 base, and 19 bases lay between the germline ends. In nucleotides, the CDR3 is TGTGCCAGTAGACGAAAAACGGGCAGGGTCAGCAATCAGCCCCAGCATTTT. Its translation is CASRRKTGRVSNQPQHF.

The rearrangement links TRBV6-5 to TRBJ2-4; a weak D match, TRBD2 (5 bases). The CDR3 runs 15 residues. With 4 bases removed from V and 3 bases from J, the gap between germline ends came to 13 bases. The germline CDR1 and CDR2 sequences are MNHEY and SVGAGI. DNA of the CDR3: TGTGCCAGCAGTTCAAGCGGCTTCCTCAAAAACATTCAGTACTTC. It translates to CASSSSGFLKNIQYF.

The V call is TRBV7-3, the J call TRBJ2-1, with TRBD1 identical over 7 bases. The CDR3 totals 15 residues. The junction had 12 bases not matched to a gene; V was cut back by 4 bases and J by 9 bases. Per the germline V gene, CDR1 is SGHTA and CDR2 is FQGTGA. CDR3 nucleotides: TGTGCCAGCAGCTCGACCTCGCAGGGGGAGAGTGAGCAGTTCTTC. This gives the protein CASSSTSQGESEQFF.

This clone was observed a single time. The J gene is TRBJ2-1, the V gene TRBV29-1; the D gene is possibly TRBD2 (5 bases). This CDR3 has 13 amino acids. Germline values: CDR1 SQVTM, CDR2 ANQGSEA. V lost 7 bases and J lost 4, with 14 bases in between. The CDR3 coding sequence is TGCAGCGGTAGAAGCGGACGTTACAATGAGCAGTTCTTC. This translates into CSGRSGRYNEQFF.

This chain links TRBV5-1 with TRBJ1-1; 8 bases fit TRBD1. Trimming cost V 2 bases and J 4 bases; bases outside gene matches: 4. Per germline, CDR1 SGHRS and CDR2 YFSETQ. This CDR3 is built from 14 residues. CDR3 in amino acids: CASSLTGGTTEAFF. The CDR3 DNA reads TGCGCCAGCAGCTTAACAGGGGGGACCACTGAAGCTTTCTTT.

The chain is built from TRBV2 and TRBJ1-5; D gene uncertain. The germline V gene encodes CDR1 SNHLY and CDR2 FYNNEI. The V and J ends lost 6 bases and 4 bases respectively, with 13 bases between them. This CDR3 has 14 amino acids. CDR3 sequence: CASSQSRGNQPQHF. The CDR3 bases are TGTGCCAGCAGCCAATCTCGGGGTAATCAGCCCCAGCATTTT.

This clone was counted once. This chain links TRBV6-5 with TRBJ1-5; D is unresolved. The CDR3 sequence is 13 residues long. The ends were cut back, 8 bases at V and 2 bases at J, with 10 bases in the middle. CDR1 MNHEY and CDR2 SVGAGI come from the germline V gene. The CDR3 DNA follows: TGTGCCAGCCTAGCCATGGGCAATCAGCCCCAGCATTTT. It specifies CASLAMGNQPQHF.

The J gene is TRBJ2-1, the V gene TRBV20-1, with 13 bases identical to TRBD2. Germline assignment: CDR1 DFQATT and CDR2 SNEGSKA (reference sequence). V was clipped by 3 bases and J by 10 bases; unmatched bases: 3. There are 13 residues in the CDR3. The CDR3 DNA sequence: TGCAGTGCTAGTCTGGGACTAGCGGGGGAGCAGTTCTTC. Translation: CSASLGLAGEQFF.

The V call is TRBV5-1, the J call TRBJ2-1; possibly TRBD1 for D (7 bases). The V and J ends lost 2 bases and 8 bases respectively, with 17 bases between them. This CDR3 is 15 amino acids long. CDR1 is SGHRS and CDR2 is YFSETQ in the germline V gene. The CDR3 nucleotides read TGCGCCAGCAGCTTAAACTCGGCAGGGGGGTATGAGCAGTTCTTC. This translates into CASSLNSAGGYEQFF.

This clone has just a few counts. The V call is TRBV5-1, the J call TRBJ1-4; possibly TRBD1 for D (6 bases). Trimming removed 0 bases from V and 7 bases from J, with 10 bases in between. The CDR3 is 14 amino acids. Per the germline V gene, CDR1 is SGHRS and CDR2 is YFSETQ. In nucleotides, the CDR3 is TGCGCCAGCAGCTTGGGTCAGGGGAGTGAAAAACTGTTTTTT. Residues: CASSLGQGSEKLFF.

J is TRBJ1-2 and V is TRBV6-6; TRBD1 matches 7 bases. Trimming removed 6 bases from V and 7 bases from J; junction bases left unmatched: 5. Germline CDR1 and CDR2: MNHNY and SVGAGI (reference sequence). The CDR3 has 12 amino acids. CDR3 DNA sequence: TGTGCCAGCAGCTACGGACAGGCTGGCTACACCTTC. Translation: CASSYGQAGYTF.

V and J are TRBV18 and TRBJ1-4, with D uncertain. There are 13 residues in the CDR3. From germline, CDR1 is KGHSH and CDR2 LQKENI. V was cut by 2 bases and J by 6 bases, with 7 bases left in between. The CDR3 region is CASSPGRDEKLFF. For the CDR3, the DNA is TGTGCCAGCTCACCAGGGAGGGATGAAAAACTGTTTTTT.

The table lists this clone with a few counts. V is TRBV7-2 and J is TRBJ1-6, with 7 bases that match TRBD1. Germline loops: CDR1 SGHTA, CDR2 FQGNSA. The V gene end was trimmed by 7 bases and the J gene end by 11 bases; junction bases not matched to a gene: 11. The CDR3 has 14 residues. The CDR3 DNA sequence: TGTGCCAGCACCCTAAGACAGGGACCTGCACCCCTCCACTTT. It is translated as CASTLRQGPAPLHF.

This clone was detected once. The chain employs TRBV10-1 and TRBJ2-7; tentative D call: TRBD1 (7 bases). The germline V gene has CDR1 WNHNN and CDR2 SYGVQD (reference sequence). CDR3 length: 12 amino acids. Between the trimmed V and J ends, which lost 8 bases and 2 bases, there was a span of 10 bases. CDR3 region: CASQGGPYEQYF. As DNA, the CDR3 is TGCGCCAGCCAGGGGGGACCCTACGAGCAGTACTTC.

The rearrangement uses TRBV14 and TRBJ1-2; D is uncertain. Trimming took off 0 bases at V and 8 bases at J, with 10 bases between the two ends. Germline values: CDR1 SGHDN, CDR2 FVKESK. There are 13 residues in the CDR3. CDR3 loop: CASSQEYGGGYTF. The DNA of the CDR3 is TGTGCCAGCAGCCAAGAATACGGAGGAGGCTACACCTTC.

The chain employs TRBV6-2 or TRBV6-3 and TRBJ2-3; 8 positions agree with TRBD2. Per germline, CDR1 MNHEY and CDR2 SVGEGT. V was clipped by 0 bases and J by 2 bases; unmatched bases: 7. The CDR3 consists of 17 residues. DNA of the CDR3: TGTGCCAGCAGTTACTCGACGGCGGGAGGACCCACAGATACGCAGTATTTT. It yields the protein CASSYSTAGGPTDTQYF.

The chain uses TRBV19 and TRBJ2-7, with 9 bases lining up with TRBD1. The J segment lost 5 bases and the V segment lost 8 bases, leaving 7 bases of the junction unmatched. From germline, CDR1 is LNHDA and CDR2 SQIVND (reference sequence). This CDR3 spans 13 amino acids. CDR3 nucleotides: TGTGCCAGTGCCGGGACAGGGTTAAACGAGCAGTACTTC. Residues: CASAGTGLNEQYF.

The CDR3 spells CASSRDIQETQYF. DNA for the CDR3: TGTGCCAGCAGCCGGGATATCCAAGAGACCCAGTACTTC. This chain links TRBV7-9 with TRBJ2-5; weak D call: TRBD2 (5 bases). Germline V CDR1 and CDR2: SEHNR, FQNEAQ (reference sequence). The CDR3 runs 13 residues. V lost 5 bases to trimming and J lost 1 base, with 8 bases between them.

This clone appeared a single time. The chain joins TRBV7-9 to TRBJ2-7; 10 bases are a match to TRBD2. Per the germline V gene, CDR1 is SEHNR and CDR2 is FQNEAQ (reference sequence). V dropped 0 bases and J dropped 1; count of bases not matched to a gene: 9. The CDR3 runs to 18 residues. CDR3 DNA: TGTGCCAGCAGCTTAGCCCTAGGTAGCGGGGGGTTTTCCTACGAGCAGTACGTC. It translates to CASSLALGSGGFSYEQYV.

This chain connects TRBV24-1 to TRBJ2-1, with 7 positions matching TRBD2. V shed 9 bases and J 5 bases; nucleotides not matched to a gene: 9. Germline CDR1 KGHDR, CDR2 SFDVKD. This CDR3 is built from 14 residues. Written as DNA, the CDR3 is TGTGCCACCGGATCCGGGACTATTGACAATGAGCAGTTCTTC. As protein: CATGSGTIDNEQFF.